A single sample gave rise to the 5 T cell receptor beta chains below, sequenced in a study of vaccination and CD4 T cells after COVID-19 (dated by TCRdb to 2021 to 2024). In light of the paper, this sample's treatment or condition label describes: roughly 11-day PBMC culture with coronavirus spike peptide pools or control peptides (ViraFEST assay). Preparation of the library involved PCR. Reads for this sample came from an Illumina iSeq 100. DNA from cultured CD4+ T cells underwent TCR sequencing with the Oncomine TCR Beta short-read assay at the Johns Hopkins FTIC core. The raw public data were reprocessed by TCRdb itself: fastp quality trimming at Q25, MiXCR clonotype calling, in-frame beta chains only. Rows are combined by CDR3 protein, so each entry shows the most common genes and DNA. The sample includes under 12,000 distinct CDR3 sequences, with around 75% observed a single time. About 13% of the sample is taken by the ten largest.

Their antigens remain unidentified. What was sequenced was CD4+ T cells from blood, cultured in vitro. The receptors derive from a human donor who had recovered from COVID-19.

This chain connects TRBV28 to TRBJ2-7; 13 bases match TRBD2. The germline CDR1 and CDR2 sequences are MDHEN and SYDVKM. The CDR3 has 13 residues. The V and J ends lost 8 bases and 4 bases, in that order; junction bases with no gene match: 2. CDR3 sequence: CASGLAGVYEQYF. In DNA form, the CDR3 reads TGTGCCAGCGGACTAGCGGGAGTTTACGAGCAGTACTTC.

The V and J genes are TRBV7-2 and TRBJ1-2, with D possibly TRBD1 on 6 matching bases. V shed 5 bases and J shed 2 bases, with 9 bases lying between them. This CDR3 has 13 residues. Looked up from germline, CDR1 is SGHTA and CDR2 is FQGNSA. CDR3 DNA sequence: TGTGCCAGCAGCCCCGACAGGAACTATGGCTACACCTTC. This sequence encodes CASSPDRNYGYTF.

This clonotype is a singleton in its sample. The chain uses TRBV20-1 and TRBJ2-5, with D perhaps matching TRBD1 (5 bases). Germline V CDR1 and CDR2: DFQATT, SNEGSKA (reference sequence). This CDR3 is 15 amino acids long. Trimming took off 3 bases at V and 2 bases at J, with 16 bases between the two ends. The CDR3 sequence: CSASRRRVIQETQYF. The DNA of the CDR3 is TGCAGTGCTAGCCGTCGCAGGGTGATACAAGAGACCCAGTACTTC.

This clonotype was seen more than once but under ten times. The chain links TRBV24-1 to TRBJ2-5; TRBD2 is a possible D gene (7 bases). CDR1 and CDR2 (germline): KGHDR, SFDVKD. The CDR3 is made up of 16 amino acids. Between the trimmed V and J ends, which lost 4 bases and 5 bases, there was a span of 19 bases. CDR3 bases: TGTGCCACCAGTGACCCTGGGGGGGGCCCGGGTGAGACCCAGTACTTC. As protein: CATSDPGGGPGETQYF.

This clonotype was seen more than once but under ten times. V gene TRBV6-1 combines with J gene TRBJ1-1; 9 nucleotides line up with TRBD1. Losses at the gene ends were 6 bases for V and 4 bases for J; bases not matched to a gene: 6. The CDR3 covers 14 residues. Germline-derived CDR1 and CDR2 are MNHNS and SASEGT. DNA for the CDR3: TGTGCCAGCAGCCATCGACAGGGGGGCACTGAAGCTTTCTTT. Translated: CASSHRQGGTEAFF.